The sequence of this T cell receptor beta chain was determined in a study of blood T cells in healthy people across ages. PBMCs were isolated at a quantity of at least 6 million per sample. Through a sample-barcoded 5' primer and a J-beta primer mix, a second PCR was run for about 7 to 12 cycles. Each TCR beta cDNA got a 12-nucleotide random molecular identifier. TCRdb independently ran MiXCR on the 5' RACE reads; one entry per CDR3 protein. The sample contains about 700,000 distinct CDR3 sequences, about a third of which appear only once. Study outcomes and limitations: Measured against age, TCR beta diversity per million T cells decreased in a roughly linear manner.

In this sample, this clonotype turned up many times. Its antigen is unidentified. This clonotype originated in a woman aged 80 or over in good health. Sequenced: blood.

CDR3 in amino acids: CASSLGAGASNEKLFF. The CDR3 region has the DNA TGTGCCAGCAGCTTAGGAGCAGGGGCCTCTAATGAAAAACTGTTTTTT. The rearrangement uses TRBV7-6 and TRBJ1-4; maybe TRBD1 (6 bases). There are 16 residues in the CDR3. The V end was cut by 1 base, the J end by 3 bases, with 12 bases between. Looked up from germline, CDR1 is SGHVS and CDR2 is FNYEAQ.